This T cell receptor beta chain was recorded in a study of T cell changes during pregnancy in multiple sclerosis. The data were produced by immunoSEQ multiplex PCR, yet TCRdb's version contains in-frame clones alone and is incomplete. The sample carries 65,000 to 80,000 clones, around nine tenths recorded once. Germline CDR1 reads SGHTA; CDR2 reads FQGTGA. The CDR3 has 13 amino acids. Trimming pared 5 bases from V and 6 bases from J, leaving 10 bases between. The source material was peripheral blood, sampled in the third trimester of pregnancy. J is TRBJ2-2 and V is TRBV7-3; D may be TRBD1 (6 bases). This TCR came from a female donor with multiple sclerosis, enrolled in a pregnancy study. CDR3 sequence reads: CASSLQGSGELFF. The CDR3 coding sequence is TGTGCCAGCAGCCTTCAGGGGTCCGGGGAGCTGTTTTTT. The full variable domain, its missing parts supplied by reference TRBV7-3 and TRBJ2-2, is GAGVSQTPSNKVTEKGKYVELRCDPISGHTALYWYRQSLGQGPEFLIYFQGTGAADDSGLPNDRFFAVRPEGSVSTLKIQRTERGDSAVYLCASSLQGSGELFFGEGSRLTVL.